This T cell receptor beta chain emerged from a study of identical twins. Study-wide points: These conclusions were based on statistical analysis (cross-sectional, not following the same donors). Twin pairs had excess sharing that was weaker in beta out-of-frame sequences.

To note about this clonotype: Its antigen is as yet unknown.

Per germline, CDR1 DFQATT and CDR2 SNEGSKA (reference sequence). There are 15 residues in the CDR3. V trimming: 3 bases; J trimming: 7 bases; junction bases outside the gene matches: 10. TCRdb ran MiXCR on the 5' RACE reads and lists one entry per CDR3 protein. The sample gives 550,000 to 700,000 distinct CDR3 sequences, around 21% of which show up once; roughly 4.3% is in the top ten. These data were also reused for a study on T cells expressing NK-cell markers. From that second work: The eight sequenced donors comprised seven who were HCMV-seropositive and one who was seronegative.

V gene TRBV20-1 combines with J gene TRBJ2-1; 9 positions match TRBD2. The sample comprised PBMCs. This clonotype was sampled from a woman aged 18-29 years in good health. CDR3 loop: CSARDWAGGPNEQFF. Written as DNA, the CDR3 is TGCAGTGCTAGGGATTGGGCGGGAGGGCCGAATGAGCAGTTCTTC.